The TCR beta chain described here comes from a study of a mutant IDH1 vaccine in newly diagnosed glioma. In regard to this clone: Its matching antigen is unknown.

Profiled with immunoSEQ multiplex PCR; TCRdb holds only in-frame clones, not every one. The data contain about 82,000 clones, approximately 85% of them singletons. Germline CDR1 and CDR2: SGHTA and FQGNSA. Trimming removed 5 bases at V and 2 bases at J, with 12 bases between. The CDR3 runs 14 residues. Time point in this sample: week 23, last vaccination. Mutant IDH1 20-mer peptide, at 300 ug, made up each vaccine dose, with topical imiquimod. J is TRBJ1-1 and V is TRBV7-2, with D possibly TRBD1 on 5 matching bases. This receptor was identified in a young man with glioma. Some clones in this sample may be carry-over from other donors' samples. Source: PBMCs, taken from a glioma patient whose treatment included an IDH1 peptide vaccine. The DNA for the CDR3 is TGTGCCAGCAGCGTCCCCGGGGCCAACACTGAAGCTTTCTTT. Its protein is CASSVPGANTEAFF.